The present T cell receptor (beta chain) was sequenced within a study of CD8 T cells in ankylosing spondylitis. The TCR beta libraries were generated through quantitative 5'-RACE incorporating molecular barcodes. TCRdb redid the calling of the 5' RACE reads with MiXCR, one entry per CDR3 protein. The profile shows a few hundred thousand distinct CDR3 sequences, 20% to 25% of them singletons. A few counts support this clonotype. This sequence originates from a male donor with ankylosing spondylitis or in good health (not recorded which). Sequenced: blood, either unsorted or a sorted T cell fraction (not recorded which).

For the CDR3, the DNA is TGTGCCAGCAGTTACTATGGGGGGATCAATGAGCAGTTCTTC. Translating gives CASSYYGGINEQFF. The J gene is TRBJ2-1, the V gene TRBV6-5; D may be TRBD2 (6 bases). V lost 1 base to trimming and J lost 6 bases, with 10 bases between them. The CDR3 has 14 amino acids. Per the germline V gene, CDR1 is MNHEY and CDR2 is SVGAGI.